The next 27 T cell receptor beta chains were all read from a single sample in a study of post-analysis software for immune sequencing data. Study results and limitations: Patients had higher frequencies than controls of about five TRBV segments, including TRBV5-6, TRBV5-1 and TRBV20-1.

These receptors' targets are unknown. Researchers reported that TCR beta cDNA libraries carried unique molecular identifiers. TCRdb re-called the PCR reads through MiXCR, storing one row per CDR3 protein. The sample has around 710,000 distinct CDR3 sequences, 46% seen once. Sequencing used blood. The receptors derive from a girl aged 10 to 17 with multiple sclerosis.

The gene calls are TRBV7-6 and TRBJ2-1; TRBD2 matches 8 bases. Germline CDR1 is SGHVS and CDR2 is FNYEAQ. CDR3 length equals 15 residues. The V segment lost 5 bases and the J segment 6 bases; nucleotides outside the gene matches: 9. In nucleotides, the CDR3 is TGTGCCAGCAGCCCGAGCGGGGGACCTATCAATGAGCAGTTCTTC. Translated: CASSPSGGPINEQFF.

This clonotype was seen only a few times. The V and J genes are TRBV21-1 and TRBJ2-3. TRBV21-1 is assigned pseudogene status. CDR3 length: 15 residues. The CDR3 sequence is CASSPQRGRSDTQYF. The CDR3 DNA reads as TGTGCCAGCAGCCCCCAGCGTGGACGTTCAGATACGCAGTATTTT.

In its sample, this clonotype was seen a few times. The CDR3 is CSRAGVSDTQYF. Here the CDR3 DNA reads TGCAGCCGAGCGGGAGTCTCAGATACGCAGTATTTT. The gene calls are TRBV20-1 and TRBJ2-3; 8 bases are a match to TRBD2. This CDR3 region has 12 residues. The germline V gene has CDR1 DFQATT and CDR2 SNEGSKA (reference sequence).

This clonotype showed up just a few times. The chain couples TRBV6-1 to TRBJ2-3; TRBD2 is a possible D gene (6 bases). Deletions cut 8 bases from V and 4 bases from J, with 13 bases between. The CDR3 length is 13 residues. From germline, CDR1 is MNHNS and CDR2 SASEGT. CDR3: CASASDYPDTQYF. CDR3 in DNA: TGTGCCAGCGCCTCGGACTATCCAGATACGCAGTATTTT.

This clonotype was detected a few times. The genes are TRBV12-3 or TRBV12-4 and TRBJ1-2, with 8 positions matching TRBD1. CDR3 length: 13 residues. Losses at the gene ends were 3 bases for V and 5 bases for J; bases not matched to a gene: 2. As DNA, the CDR3 is TGTGCCAGCAGTTTTCAGGGGGCATATGGCTACACCTTC. It codes for CASSFQGAYGYTF.

The chain uses TRBV7-2 and TRBJ1-1; the match to TRBD1 covers 7 bases. Germline values: CDR1 SGHTA, CDR2 FQGNSA. V lost 4 bases to trimming and J lost 8 bases; unmatched junction nucleotides: 16. The CDR3 contains 16 residues. The CDR3 bases are TGTGCCAGCAGCTCCTACCGGGACAGCCTACTCCACGAAGCTTTCTTT. Protein product: CASSSYRDSLLHEAFF.

Concerning this clonotype itself: The junction departs from the called germline gene at one end, perhaps through a read error. The J gene is TRBJ2-1, the V gene TRBV28, with D perhaps matching TRBD2 (6 bases). Germline V gene sequence: CDR1 MDHEN, CDR2 SYDVKM. The CDR3 contains 16 residues. The CDR3 is CASSSLRESNYDEQFF. CDR3 nucleotides: TGTGCCAGCAGTTCCCTCCGGGAGTCCAACTACGATGAGCAGTTCTTC.

This clonotype was counted only a few times. The rearrangement links TRBV29-1 to TRBJ2-1; 14 positions match TRBD2. After removal of 6 bases from V and 1 base from J, the junction contained 14 bases not matched to a gene. This CDR3 contains 19 residues. Germline lookup yields CDR1 SQVTM and CDR2 ANQGSEA. CDR3: CSVTAGTSGSARSYNEQFF. For the CDR3, the DNA is TGCAGCGTGACGGCAGGGACTAGCGGGAGCGCCAGGTCCTACAATGAGCAGTTCTTC.

This chain connects TRBV7-2 to TRBJ1-2, with 10 bases identical to TRBD1. Looked up from germline, CDR1 is SGHTA and CDR2 is FQGNSA. V trimming: 2 bases; J trimming: 11 bases; junction bases outside the gene matches: 17. This CDR3 contains 17 residues. The CDR3 DNA reads as TGTGCCAGCAGCTTATACCCACCGGGACAGGGGTTGACTAGTTACACCTTC. Translation: CASSLYPPGQGLTSYTF.

V is TRBV25-1 and J is TRBJ2-3; D is unresolved. The CDR3 is made up of 14 amino acids. Germline V gives CDR1 MGHDK, CDR2 SYGVNS. The V end was cut by 1 base, the J end by 2 bases, with 7 bases between. CDR3 residues: CASSELGYTDTQYF. The CDR3 DNA follows: TGTGCCAGCAGTGAATTGGGCTACACAGATACGCAGTATTTT.

The chain carries TRBV6-4 and TRBJ1-4; D is unresolved. Germline values: CDR1 MRHNA, CDR2 SNTAGT. CDR3 length: 14 residues. V was clipped by 6 bases and J by 4 bases, with 12 bases between them. CDR3 nucleotides: TGTGCCAGCAGCCACAGTTTGGGTAATGAAAAACTGTTTTTT. It is translated as CASSHSLGNEKLFF.

V is TRBV12-3 or TRBV12-4 and J is TRBJ2-3; 8 bases map to TRBD2. With V trimmed by 1 base and J by 6 bases, 3 bases remained unmatched. The length of the CDR3 is 14 residues. CDR3 nucleotide sequence: TGTGCCAGCAGTTTAGGGACTAGCATTGATACGCAGTATTTT. Protein sequence: CASSLGTSIDTQYF.

This chain connects TRBV7-2 to TRBJ2-7; D possibly corresponds to TRBD2 (6 bases). Germline-derived CDR1 and CDR2 are SGHTA and FQGNSA. The CDR3 has 15 amino acids. V lost 1 base and J 2 bases, leaving 12 bases between the germline ends. The CDR3 sequence is CASSLDGGDTYEQYF. DNA for the CDR3: TGTGCCAGCAGCTTAGATGGCGGGGATACCTACGAGCAGTACTTC.

In its sample, this clonotype was seen a few times. The J gene is TRBJ2-1, the V gene TRBV28; no definite D call. V gave up 5 bases and J gave up 1 base, with 18 bases separating them. The CDR3 length is 17 residues. CDR1 is MDHEN and CDR2 is SYDVKM in the germline V gene. This CDR3 is CASSLTYPAGSYNEQFF. As DNA, the CDR3 is TGTGCCAGCAGTCTCACATACCCAGCCGGATCCTACAATGAGCAGTTCTTC.

The chain recombines TRBV28 with TRBJ2-7, with D possibly being TRBD1 (5 bases). Germline V gives CDR1 MDHEN, CDR2 SYDVKM. V shed 3 bases and J shed 12 bases, with 12 bases lying between them. The CDR3 sequence is 11 residues long. CDR3 DNA sequence: TGTGCCAGCAGTTTGGCCGCAGGGTCGTACTTC. It is translated as CASSLAAGSYF.

The chain links TRBV7-8 to TRBJ2-7; the D gene is possibly TRBD1 (5 bases). Germline V gene sequence: CDR1 SGHVS, CDR2 FQNEAQ. The V and J ends lost 3 bases and 1 base respectively, with 7 bases between them. This CDR3 is 13 amino acids long. The CDR3 region has the DNA TGTGCCAGCAGCTTCAGACAGTCCTACGAGCAGTACTTC. Its protein product is CASSFRQSYEQYF. Together with reference TRBV7-8 and TRBJ2-7, the CDR3 gives the full variable domain: GAGVSQSPRYKVAKRGQDVALRCDPISGHVSLFWYQQALGQGPEFLTYFQNEAQLDKSGLPSDRFFAERPEGSVSTLKIQRTQQEDSAVYLCASSFRQSYEQYFGPGTRLTVT.

V and J are TRBV4-3 and TRBJ2-1, with 7 bases identical to TRBD2. The CDR3 loop spans 15 amino acids. The trim removed 1 base at V and 7 bases at J, leaving 7 bases unmatched. The V gene's germline CDR1 is LGHNA and CDR2 YSLEER. CDR3 DNA sequence: TGCGCCAGCAGCCAAGTGACTAGCCGAGGGAATGAGCAGTTCTTC. Protein: CASSQVTSRGNEQFF.

The V and J genes are TRBV7-9 and TRBJ1-4, with TRBD1 matching 7 bases. V dropped 4 bases and J dropped 7; count of bases not matched to a gene: 6. The CDR3 has 14 residues. Germline-derived CDR1 and CDR2 are SEHNR and FQNEAQ (reference sequence). CDR3 in amino acids: CASSSTGDVEKLFF. The DNA of the CDR3 is TGTGCCAGCAGCTCTACAGGGGACGTTGAAAAACTGTTTTTT. The variable domain in full, with the rest retrieved from reference TRBV7-9 and TRBJ1-4, is DTGVSQNPRHKITKRGQNVTFRCDPISEHNRLYWYRQTLGQGPEFLTYFQNEAQLEKSRLLSDRFSAERPKGSFSTLEIQRTEQGDSAMYLCASSSTGDVEKLFFGSGTQLSVL.

This clonotype was counted between two and nine times. The CDR3 DNA reads as TGTGCCAGCAGCTTAGAAGCGACGGGTGAGCAGTTCTTC. Its translation is CASSLEATGEQFF. V is TRBV7-3 and J is TRBJ2-1; D call uncertain. CDR1 is SGHTA and CDR2 is FQGTGA in the germline V gene. The V gene lost 2 bases and the J gene lost 9 bases, with 11 bases spanning the gap. The CDR3 spans 13 residues.

This chain joins TRBV7-2 and TRBJ2-5; D may be TRBD1 (5 bases). The J call may not be correct, given that the DNA end is closer to TRBJ2-7. Germline V gene lookup returns CDR1 SGHTA and CDR2 FQGNSA. The CDR3 runs to 15 residues. For the CDR3, the DNA is TGTGCCAGCAGCTTAGGGGCAGGGCCCATCTACGAGCAGTACTTC. Amino acids: CASSLGAGPIYEQYF.

The chain links TRBV5-1 to TRBJ2-5, with 7 bases fitting TRBD2. V was pared by 3 bases and J by 13 bases, with 18 bases of the junction left unmatched. Germline CDR1 and CDR2: SGHRS and YFSETQ. The CDR3 has 15 amino acids. The CDR3 DNA follows: TGCGCCAGCAGCTCGAGAGGAGCGGGAAGTCCCGAGCTGTACTTC. Translated, it gives CASSSRGAGSPELYF.

The chain joins TRBV6-1 to TRBJ2-1; 8 bases fit TRBD1. Germline V lookup: CDR1 MNHNS, CDR2 SASEGT. The CDR3 runs 13 residues. Germline trimming cut 6 bases from V and 9 bases from J; bases unmatched to any gene: 7. The CDR3 DNA reads TGTGCCAGCAGCTCAGACAGGGGCGGTGAGCAGTTCTTC. Translation: CASSSDRGGEQFF.

This clonotype has more than one count but fewer than ten. J is TRBJ1-3 and V is TRBV20-1; D not certain. The V gene's germline CDR1 is DFQATT and CDR2 SNEGSKA (reference sequence). V shed 6 bases and J shed 2 bases, with 14 bases lying between them. The length of the CDR3 is 14 residues. The CDR3 DNA is TGCAGTGCAGCCCCCACGGGTACTGGAAACACCATATATTTT. Protein sequence: CSAAPTGTGNTIYF.

This sequence joins TRBV19 and TRBJ1-4, with unresolved D. CDR1 is LNHDA, CDR2 SQIVND, per germline (reference sequence). Trimming took off 8 bases at V and 8 bases at J, with 18 bases between the two ends. The CDR3 has 14 residues. In DNA form, the CDR3 reads TGTGCCAGTCGTCGACCCGGCTCGGGGGAAAAACTGTTTTTT. Translating gives CASRRPGSGEKLFF.

The chain joins TRBV28 to TRBJ2-3; D not certain. Germline V lookup: CDR1 MDHEN, CDR2 SYDVKM. The CDR3 sequence is 16 residues long. V dropped 7 bases and J dropped 0 bases, with 17 bases sitting between them. The CDR3 nucleotides read TGTGCCAGCACTCTTGGGCTACTTACTAGCACAGATACGCAGTATTTT. Translated, it gives CASTLGLLTSTDTQYF.

V gene TRBV5-1 combines with J gene TRBJ1-1, with TRBD1 matching 7 bases. After removal of 2 bases from V and 0 bases from J, the junction contained 7 bases not matched to a gene. CDR3 size: 16 residues. CDR1 is SGHRS, CDR2 YFSETQ, per germline. The CDR3 DNA sequence: TGCGCCAGCAGCTTCAGACAGGGTGGGTTGAACACTGAAGCTTTCTTT. This translates into CASSFRQGGLNTEAFF.

The chain links TRBV12-5 to TRBJ2-1; D remains unclear. This CDR3 is 16 amino acids long. Germline loops: CDR1 LGHNT, CDR2 FRNRAP. Trimming took off 2 bases at V and 10 bases at J, with 21 bases between the two ends. The CDR3 DNA reads TGTGCTAGTGGTTTGCCCCAGCCTGGAGCTTTCCAGGAGCAGTTCTTC. Residues: CASGLPQPGAFQEQFF.